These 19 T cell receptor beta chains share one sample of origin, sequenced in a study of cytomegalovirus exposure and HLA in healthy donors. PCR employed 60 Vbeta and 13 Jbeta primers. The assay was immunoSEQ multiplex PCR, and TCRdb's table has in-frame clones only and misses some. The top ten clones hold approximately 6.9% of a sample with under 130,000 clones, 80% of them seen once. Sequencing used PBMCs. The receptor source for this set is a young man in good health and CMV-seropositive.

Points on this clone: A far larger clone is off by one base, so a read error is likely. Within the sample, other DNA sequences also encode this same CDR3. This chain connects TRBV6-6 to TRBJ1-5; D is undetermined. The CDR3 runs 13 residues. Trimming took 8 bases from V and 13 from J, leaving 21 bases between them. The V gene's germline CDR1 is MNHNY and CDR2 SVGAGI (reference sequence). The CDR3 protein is CASVGRKSWAQHF. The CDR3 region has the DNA TGTGCCAGCGTTGGGCGCAAGTCATGGGCGCAGCATTTT.

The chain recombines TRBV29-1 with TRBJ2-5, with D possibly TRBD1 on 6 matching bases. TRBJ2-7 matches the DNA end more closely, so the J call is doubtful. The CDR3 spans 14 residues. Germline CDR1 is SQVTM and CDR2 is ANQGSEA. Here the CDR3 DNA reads TGCAGCGTTAAAGGGCAGGGGCGAGGGTACGAGCAGTACTTC. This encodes CSVKGQGRGYEQYF.

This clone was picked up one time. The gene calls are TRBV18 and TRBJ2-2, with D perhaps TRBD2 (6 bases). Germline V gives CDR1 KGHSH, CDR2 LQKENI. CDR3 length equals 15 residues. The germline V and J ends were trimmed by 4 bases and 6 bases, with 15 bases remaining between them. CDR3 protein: CASSLWRERSGELFF. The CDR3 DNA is TGTGCCAGCTCACTCTGGAGGGAAAGATCCGGGGAGCTGTTTTTT.

CDR3 protein: CATSITPGVTEAFF. The CDR3 region has the DNA TGTGCCACCTCTATTACCCCAGGGGTCACTGAAGCTTTCTTT. The chain joins TRBV6-1 to TRBJ1-1; possibly TRBD1 for D (6 bases). The CDR3 totals 14 residues. In germline, CDR1 is MNHNS, CDR2 SASEGT. The V and J ends lost 10 bases and 4 bases respectively, with 19 bases between them.

The CDR3 nucleotides read TGCGCCAGCAGTGAACGGGGGGGCCTATATGGCTACACCTTC. This sequence encodes CASSERGGLYGYTF. The chain links TRBV10-2 to TRBJ1-2; a weak D match, TRBD1 (6 bases). Between the trimmed V and J ends, which lost 3 bases and 5 bases, there was a span of 13 bases. The CDR3 is made up of 14 amino acids. Germline V gives CDR1 WSHSY, CDR2 SAAADI.

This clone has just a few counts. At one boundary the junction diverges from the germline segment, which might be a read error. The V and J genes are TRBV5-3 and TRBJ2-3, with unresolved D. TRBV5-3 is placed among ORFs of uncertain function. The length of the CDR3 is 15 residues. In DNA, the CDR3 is TGCGCCAGCAGTAGGCGGTCGTTTGGCACAGATACGCAGTATTTT. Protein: CASSRRSFGTDTQYF.

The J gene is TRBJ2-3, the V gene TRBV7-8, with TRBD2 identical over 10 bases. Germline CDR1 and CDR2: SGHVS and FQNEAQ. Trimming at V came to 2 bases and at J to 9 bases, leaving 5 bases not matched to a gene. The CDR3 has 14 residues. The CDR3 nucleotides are TGTGCCAGCAGCTTAAGGCTAGCGGGGGTAACGCAGTATTTT. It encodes CASSLRLAGVTQYF.

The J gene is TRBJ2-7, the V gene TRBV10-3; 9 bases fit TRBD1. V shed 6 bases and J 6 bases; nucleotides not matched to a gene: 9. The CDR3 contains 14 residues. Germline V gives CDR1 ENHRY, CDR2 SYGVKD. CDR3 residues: CAISRTGEGGEQYF. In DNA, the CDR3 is TGTGCCATCAGCCGGACAGGGGAAGGGGGCGAGCAGTACTTC.

The CDR3 here is CASSGDGSYGYTF. Here the CDR3 DNA reads TGCGCCAGCAGCGGAGATGGGAGCTATGGCTACACCTTC. The chain recombines TRBV5-1 with TRBJ1-2; D is uncertain. The CDR3 consists of 13 residues. The V gene lost 4 bases and the J gene lost 4 bases, with 11 bases spanning the gap. From germline, CDR1 is SGHRS and CDR2 YFSETQ.

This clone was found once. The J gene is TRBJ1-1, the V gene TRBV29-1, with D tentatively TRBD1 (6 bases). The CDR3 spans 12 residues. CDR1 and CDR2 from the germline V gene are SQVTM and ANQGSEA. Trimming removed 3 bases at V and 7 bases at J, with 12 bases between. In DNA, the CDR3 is TGCAGCGTTGATGATTGGACAGATGAAGCTTTCTTT. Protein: CSVDDWTDEAFF.

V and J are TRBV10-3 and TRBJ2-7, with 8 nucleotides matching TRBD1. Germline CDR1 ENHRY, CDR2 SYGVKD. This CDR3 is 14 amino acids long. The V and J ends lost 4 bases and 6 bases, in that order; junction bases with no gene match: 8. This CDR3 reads CAISAGQGRGEQYF. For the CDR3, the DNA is TGTGCCATCAGTGCAGGACAGGGACGTGGCGAGCAGTACTTC.

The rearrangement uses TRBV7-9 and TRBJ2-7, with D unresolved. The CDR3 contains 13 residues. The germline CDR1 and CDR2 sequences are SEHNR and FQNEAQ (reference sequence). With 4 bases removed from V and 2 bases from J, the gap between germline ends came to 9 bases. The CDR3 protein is CASSSRGAYEQYF. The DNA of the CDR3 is TGTGCCAGCAGCTCCCGCGGTGCCTACGAGCAGTACTTC.

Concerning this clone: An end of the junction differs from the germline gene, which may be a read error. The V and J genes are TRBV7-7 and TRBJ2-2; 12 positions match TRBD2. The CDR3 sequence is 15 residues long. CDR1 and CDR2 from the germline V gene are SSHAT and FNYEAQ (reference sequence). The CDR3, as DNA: TGTGCTAGCAGCTCGCGGACTAGCGGGGCCGGGGAGCTGTTTTTT. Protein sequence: CASSSRTSGAGELFF.

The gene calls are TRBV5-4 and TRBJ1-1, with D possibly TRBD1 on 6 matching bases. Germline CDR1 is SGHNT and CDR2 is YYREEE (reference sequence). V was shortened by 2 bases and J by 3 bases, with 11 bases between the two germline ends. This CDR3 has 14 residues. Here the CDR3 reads CASSLGGVDTEAFF. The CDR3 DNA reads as TGTGCCAGCAGCTTAGGGGGGGTCGACACTGAAGCTTTCTTT.

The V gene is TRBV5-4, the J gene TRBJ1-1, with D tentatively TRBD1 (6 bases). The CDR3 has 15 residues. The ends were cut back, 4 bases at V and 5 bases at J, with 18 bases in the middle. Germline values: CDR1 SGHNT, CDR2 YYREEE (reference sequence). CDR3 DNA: TGTGCCAGCAGCGTCCAGGGGCAGCCGGGGACTGAAGCTTTCTTT. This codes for CASSVQGQPGTEAFF.

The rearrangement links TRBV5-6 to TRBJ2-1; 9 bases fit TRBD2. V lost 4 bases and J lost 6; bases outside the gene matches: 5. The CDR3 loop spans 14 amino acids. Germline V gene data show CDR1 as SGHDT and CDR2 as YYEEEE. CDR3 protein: CASSAGLAPNEQFF. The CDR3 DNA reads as TGTGCCAGCAGCGCGGGACTAGCACCCAATGAGCAGTTCTTC.

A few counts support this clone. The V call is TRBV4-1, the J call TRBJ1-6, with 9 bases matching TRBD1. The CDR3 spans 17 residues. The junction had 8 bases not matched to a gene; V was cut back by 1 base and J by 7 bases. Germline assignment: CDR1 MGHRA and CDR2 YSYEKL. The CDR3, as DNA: TGCGCCAGCAGCCAAGGGTTGGGGACAGGGCAGAATTCACCCCTCCACTTT. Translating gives CASSQGLGTGQNSPLHF.

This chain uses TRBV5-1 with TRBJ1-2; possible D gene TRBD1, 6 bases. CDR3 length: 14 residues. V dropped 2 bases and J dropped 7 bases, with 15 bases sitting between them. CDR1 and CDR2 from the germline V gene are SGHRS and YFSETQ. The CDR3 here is CASSFSGGACGYTF. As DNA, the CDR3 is TGCGCCAGCAGCTTTTCGGGGGGCGCGTGTGGCTACACCTTC. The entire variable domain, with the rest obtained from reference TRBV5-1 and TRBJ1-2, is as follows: KAGVTQTPRYLIKTRGQQVTLSCSPISGHRSVSWYQQTPGQGLQFLFEYFSETQRNKGNFPGRFSGRQFSNSRSEMNVSTLELGDSALYLCASSFSGGACGYTFGSGTRLTVV.

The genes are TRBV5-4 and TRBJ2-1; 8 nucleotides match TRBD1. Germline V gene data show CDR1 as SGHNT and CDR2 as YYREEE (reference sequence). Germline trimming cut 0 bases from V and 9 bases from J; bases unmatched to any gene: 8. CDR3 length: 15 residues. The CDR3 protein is CASSLARAGGSEQFF. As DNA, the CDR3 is TGTGCCAGCAGCTTGGCCAGGGCAGGGGGCAGTGAGCAGTTCTTC.